This entry is about one T cell receptor (beta chain). What it binds is unknown. An end of the junction differs from the germline gene, which may be a read error. These data belong to a study of CD8+CD57+ T cells in acquired aplastic anemia. Study-wide background: Healthy CD8+ samples averaged approximately 9.9 million reads. Study findings and constraints: For CD8+ Simpson's diversity, patients and controls showed no significant difference.

Template material for TCR beta VDJ and CDR3 profiling consisted of genomic DNA. TCRdb redid the calling of the reads with MiXCR, one entry per CDR3 protein. The data contain about 180,000 distinct CDR3 sequences, approximately 45% of them seen just once; the ten biggest clones take up around 2.7%. This CDR3 region has 16 residues. Germline V gene sequence: CDR1 LNHDA, CDR2 SQIVND (reference sequence). The chain employs TRBV19 and TRBJ2-5; the match to TRBD2 covers 7 bases. The receptor was isolated from a human donor in good health. Sequencing was done on a sample of sorted CD4+, CD8+, or CD8+CD57+ T cells (not recorded which) from PBMCs. In nucleotides, the CDR3 is TGTGCCAGTAGTATAAGTAGCGGGTCACGAGCGGAGACTCAGTACTTC. It translates to CASSISSGSRAETQYF.